This TCR beta chain appears in the sequencing data of a study of Graves' ophthalmopathy and Graves' hyperthyroidism. CDR3 regions of TCR beta were amplified from RNA transcripts. Scientists carried out first-round RT-PCR using HTBI primers and then a second-round multiplex PCR. TCRdb reprocessed the multiplex PCR reads via MiXCR and lists one record per CDR3 protein. The sample has roughly 400,000 distinct CDR3 sequences, just over 15% seen once. People with hyperthyroidism were aged 18 to 65 and newly diagnosed, under 2 months' duration. Orbital computed tomography, thyroid ultrasound, TRAb, serum thyroxine and clinical symptoms formed the basis of diagnosis. Germline CDR1 reads DFQATT; CDR2 reads SNEGSKA (reference sequence). CDR3 length: 12 residues. V was shortened by 5 bases and J by 3 bases, with 10 bases between the two germline ends. This clonotype was seen repeatedly, ten times or more.

The receptor was derived from a woman younger than 35 with stable Graves' hyperthyroidism. The chain uses TRBV20-1 and TRBJ1-1; D possibly corresponds to TRBD1 (5 bases). Sequenced: peripheral blood. In DNA, the CDR3 is TGCAGTGCTTGGGACGGATACACTGAAGCTTTCTTT. Translating gives CSAWDGYTEAFF.